A selection of T cell receptor beta chains follows, all from one sample in a study of T cell changes during pregnancy in multiple sclerosis. Measured with immunoSEQ multiplex PCR; TCRdb has only the in-frame clones, and not every one. The table includes nearly 110,000 clones, 80% to 95% detected once. The sequenced sample was peripheral blood, obtained after pregnancy. The receptors shown here come from a female donor with multiple sclerosis, enrolled in a pregnancy study. The CDR3 runs from the conserved cysteine through the conserved F or W. A D gene is named only where the DNA matches it firmly. Clone size, where shown, is once, few, many, or a class for clones that have expanded.

j_call d_call v_call clone_size cdr3_aa cdr3_nt
TRBJ2-6 NA TRBV7-3 NA CASSLTWAGRPGANVLTF TGTGCCAGCAGCTTAACTTGGGCCGGCCGTCCTGGGGCCAACGTCCTGACTTTC
TRBJ1-6 NA TRBV30 NA CAWSVASGNSPLHF TGTGCCTGGAGTGTAGCGAGCGGTAATTCACCCCTCCACTTT
TRBJ2-7 NA TRBV10-3 NA CAISESQAEQYF TGTGCCATCAGTGAGTCGCAGGCCGAGCAGTACTTC
TRBJ2-5 NA TRBV5-1 once CASSLNSLEETQYF TGCGCCAGCAGCCTCAACTCCCTGGAGGAGACCCAGTACTTC
TRBJ1-1 TRBD1 TRBV6-5 NA CASRPGQGNTEAFF TGTGCCAGCAGGCCGGGACAGGGAAACACTGAAGCTTTCTTT
TRBJ2-1 TRBD1 TRBV5-1 NA CASSLDRDSEFF TGCGCCAGCAGCTTAGACCGGGACAGTGAGTTCTTC
TRBJ1-1 NA TRBV6-5 NA CASSHGEISTEAFF TGTGCCAGCAGTCATGGGGAGATCAGCACTGAAGCTTTCTTT
TRBJ1-5 NA TRBV2 NA CASRGFGQTYQPQHF TGTGCCAGCAGGGGGTTTGGACAGACTTATCAGCCCCAGCATTTT
TRBJ2-2 NA TRBV25-1 NA CASSGSTGELFF TGTGCCAGCAGTGGGAGCACCGGGGAGCTGTTTTTT
TRBJ1-3 NA TRBV15 NA CATSREYSGNTIYF TGTGCCACCAGCAGAGAGTACTCTGGAAACACCATATATTTT
TRBJ1-1 TRBD1 TRBV7-3 once CASSTNRGDTEAFF TGTGCCAGCAGCACGAACAGGGGCGACACTGAAGCTTTCTTT
TRBJ2-1 NA TRBV18 NA CASSPSSDNEQFF TGTGCCAGCTCACCGAGTTCCGACAATGAGCAGTTCTTC
TRBJ2-3 NA TRBV4-1 NA CASSRSRGAGTDTQYF TGCGCCAGCAGCCGCTCCCGGGGGGCTGGCACAGATACGCAGTATTTT